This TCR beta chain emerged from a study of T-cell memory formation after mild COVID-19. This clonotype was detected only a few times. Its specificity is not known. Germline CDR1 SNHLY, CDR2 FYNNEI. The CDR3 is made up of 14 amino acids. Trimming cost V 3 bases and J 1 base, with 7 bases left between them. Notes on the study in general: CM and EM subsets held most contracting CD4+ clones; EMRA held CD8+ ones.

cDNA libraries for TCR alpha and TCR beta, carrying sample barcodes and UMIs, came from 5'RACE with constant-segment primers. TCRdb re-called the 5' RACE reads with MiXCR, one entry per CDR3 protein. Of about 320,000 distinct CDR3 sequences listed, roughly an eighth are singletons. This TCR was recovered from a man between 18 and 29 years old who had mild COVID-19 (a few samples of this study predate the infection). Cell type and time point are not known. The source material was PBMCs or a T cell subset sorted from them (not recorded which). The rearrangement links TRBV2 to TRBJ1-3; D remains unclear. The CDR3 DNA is TGTGCCAGCAGTGATTTAGATTCTGGAAACACCATATATTTT. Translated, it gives CASSDLDSGNTIYF.